Listed below are T cell receptor beta chains from one sample, sequenced in a study of shared clonotypes between healthy human individuals. Clones were read by immunoSEQ multiplex PCR, and TCRdb kept only the in-frame ones, dropping some. The table shows roughly 2,500,000 clones, with 93% occurring only once. The specimen was naive CD4+ T cells from PBMCs. These TCRs come from a man between 18 and 29 years old in good health. Some clones in this sample may be carry-over from other donors' samples. CDR3s include the opening cysteine and the closing phenylalanine or tryptophan. D genes are given only for firm matches. Rows may omit the clone size; those that give it use once, few, many or a size class.

>-|TRBV28|TRBD1|TRBJ2-7
TGTGCCAGCAGTCCGCCAAGGGACAGGGGGGACCCCCACGAGCAGTACTTC
CASSPPRDRGDPHEQYF
>-|TRBV27|-|TRBJ2-2
TGTGCCAGCAGTCGGAGGGCCGGGGAGCTGTTTTTT
CASSRRAGELFF
>-|TRBV19|-|TRBJ1-1
TGTGCCAGTAGTATTGGGGGCGACACTGAAGCTTTCTTT
CASSIGGDTEAFF
>-|TRBV19|-|TRBJ2-1
TGTGCCAGTAGTTCGGGATTGATCGATGAGCAGTTCTTC
CASSSGLIDEQFF
>-|TRBV7-2|-|TRBJ2-5
TGTGCCAGCAGCTTAGTAGGGACGACCGCAGAGACCCAGTACTTC
CASSLVGTTAETQYF
>-|TRBV13|TRBD2|TRBJ2-5
TGTGCCAGCAGCCCGGGACTAGCGGGAGGAGAGACCCAGTACTTC
CASSPGLAGGETQYF
>once|TRBV4-1|-|TRBJ2-2
TGCGCCAGCAGCCTAGGAGGGGGCCGTGGCGACACCGGGGAGCTGTTTTTT
CASSLGGGRGDTGELFF
>-|TRBV9|-|TRBJ2-7
TGTGCCAGCAGCGTAGGGTCCGCTAGCTCCTACGAGCAGTACTTC
CASSVGSASSYEQYF
>once|TRBV9|-|TRBJ2-2
TGTGCCAGCAGCGTAAGTGGAAACACCGGGGAGCTGTTTTTT
CASSVSGNTGELFF
>-|TRBV9|-|TRBJ1-2
TGTGCCAGCAGGAGAGGATCCTTGGCGGTGGCCGGGGATGGCTACACCTTC
CASRRGSLAVAGDGYTF
>-|TRBV7-9|-|TRBJ2-5
TGTGCCAGCAGCTTCATAGGCCAAGAGACCCAGTACTTC
CASSFIGQETQYF
>-|TRBV20-1|-|TRBJ1-1
TGCAGCGATCTCTACGGGATTGAAGCTTTCTTT
CSDLYGIEAFF
>-|TRBV2|-|TRBJ1-5
TGTGCCAGCAAAAGCGCTACTTCCCAGCATTTT
CASKSATSQHF
>few|TRBV10-3|TRBD1|TRBJ1-1
TGTGCCATCAGTGAGGGGACAGCTAACACTGAAGCTTTCTTT
CAISEGTANTEAFF
>-|TRBV9|-|TRBJ2-3
TGTGCCAGCAGCGTAAGAAGAGGGTCAGATACGCAGTATTTT
CASSVRRGSDTQYF
>once|TRBV28|TRBD2|TRBJ2-3
TGTGCCAGCAGTTTAGGGATTAGCGGGAGATTCGAAGTGGCGCAGTATTTT
CASSLGISGRFEVAQYF
>once|TRBV5-5|-|TRBJ2-5
TGTGCCAGCAGCTGGGGAAGGACAGAGGAGACCCAGTACTTC
CASSWGRTEETQYF
>-|TRBV28|TRBD2|TRBJ2-7
TGTGCCAGCCAAAGGTTCGGCGGGAGTAGTAGCTACGAGCAGTACTTC
CASQRFGGSSSYEQYF
>-|TRBV18|-|TRBJ1-2
TGTGCCAGCTCACCACCAGGGGGGCATTATGGCTACACCTTC
CASSPPGGHYGYTF
>-|TRBV6-6|TRBD1|TRBJ2-7
TGTGCCAGCAGGATAGGACAGGGTACCTACGAGCAGTACTTC
CASRIGQGTYEQYF
>once|TRBV18|TRBD2|TRBJ2-1
TGTGCCAGCTCCCGAGGGACTAGCGCCTACAATGAGCAGTTCTTC
CASSRGTSAYNEQFF
>-|TRBV11-2|-|TRBJ1-5
TGTGCCAGCAGCTTAGCTGTCGGAAGCAATCAGCCCCAGCATTTT
CASSLAVGSNQPQHF
>-|TRBV15|-|TRBJ2-6
TGTGCCACCGGGTTGGCCTCTGGGGCCAACGTCCTGACTTTC
CATGLASGANVLTF
>-|TRBV7-2|-|TRBJ1-1
TGTGCCAGCAGCTTAGCTCAGACAGTCATGAACACTGAAGCTTTCTTT
CASSLAQTVMNTEAFF
>-|TRBV19|-|TRBJ1-2
TGTGCCAGTAGCCGACAGGCCACTAACTATGGCTACACCTTC
CASSRQATNYGYTF
>-|TRBV10-3|TRBD1|TRBJ2-7
TGTGCCATCAGTCCCGGGACAGGGGACCACGAGCAGTACTTC
CAISPGTGDHEQYF
>-|TRBV5-1|-|TRBJ1-4
TGCGCCAGCAGCTTACCCACGACAGCCGTCAATGAAAAACTGTTTTTT
CASSLPTTAVNEKLFF
>-|TRBV30|-|TRBJ1-5
TGTGCCTGGAGTGTACCCCACAGCCGCAATCAGCCCCAGCATTTT
CAWSVPHSRNQPQHF
>-|TRBV25-1|TRBD1|TRBJ2-2
TGTGCCAGCAGTGAATATAGGGACAGACTAAACACCGGGGAGCTGTTTTTT
CASSEYRDRLNTGELFF
>-|TRBV21-1|-|TRBJ2-5
TGTGCCAGCAGCGAACGGGGACAGTACCAAGAGACCCAGTACTTC
CASSERGQYQETQYF
>-|TRBV28|TRBD2|TRBJ2-3
TGTGCCAGCAGTATCCTAGCGGGAGTTTACACAGATACGCAGTATTTT
CASSILAGVYTDTQYF
>-|TRBV18|-|TRBJ2-3
TGTGCCAGCTCACCCAGCTTTAGCGGTAGCACAGATACGCAGTATTTT
CASSPSFSGSTDTQYF
>-|TRBV15|-|TRBJ2-5
TGTGCCACCAGTATCAGGGCTAGCAATCAAGAGACCCAGTACTTC
CATSIRASNQETQYF
>-|TRBV5-1|-|TRBJ2-3
TGCGCCAGCAGCCCAGGACTGTTTACAGATACGCAGTATTTT
CASSPGLFTDTQYF
>-|TRBV15|-|TRBJ1-3
TGTGCCACCAGCAGAGATCTCTCTGGAAACACCATATATTTT
CATSRDLSGNTIYF
>-|TRBV28|-|TRBJ1-5
TGTGCCAGCAGTTTAGGGGTGCGTTCCGGAGGACCCCAGCATTTT
CASSLGVRSGGPQHF
>-|TRBV6-5|-|TRBJ2-7
TGTGCCAGCGGTTACCTCCGGGACTCCTACGAGCAGTACTTC
CASGYLRDSYEQYF
>-|TRBV28|-|TRBJ2-1
TGTGCCAGCAGTCGGGGAGCGGTTTCATACAATGAGCAGTTCTTC
CASSRGAVSYNEQFF
>-|TRBV28|TRBD1|TRBJ2-6
TGTGCCAGCAGTTTGGCAGGGGGCTCTGGGGCCAACGTCCTGACTTTC
CASSLAGGSGANVLTF
>-|TRBV28|TRBD1|TRBJ2-7
TGTGCCAGCAGCCCCGGACAGGGGGCTTACTACGAGCAGTACTTC
CASSPGQGAYYEQYF
>-|TRBV18|-|TRBJ2-5
TGTGCCAGCTCACCTCCGAGCCAAGAGACCCAGTACTTC
CASSPPSQETQYF
>-|TRBV6-1|-|TRBJ1-4
TGTGCCAGCAGTGAACTGTACAGAAAAAATGAAAAACTGTTTTTT
CASSELYRKNEKLFF
>-|TRBV7-8|-|TRBJ2-7
TGTGCCAGCAGCTTAGCAAGGTTCGCCTACGAGCAGTACTTC
CASSLARFAYEQYF
>-|TRBV27|TRBD1|TRBJ2-7
TGTGCCAGCAGTCGGAATCGGGACAGGGAGTACGAGCAGTACTTC
CASSRNRDREYEQYF
>-|TRBV5-1|-|TRBJ1-6
TGCGCCAGCAGCTTGGTAACACAGAGCAATTCACCCCTCCACTTT
CASSLVTQSNSPLHF
>-|TRBV28|-|TRBJ2-3
TGTGCCAGCAGTTTACCGACACTTAGCACAGATACGCAGTATTTT
CASSLPTLSTDTQYF
>-|TRBV5-1|-|TRBJ2-3
TGCGCCAGCAGCTATCAGAAGTCTAGCACAGATACGCAGTATTTT
CASSYQKSSTDTQYF
>-|TRBV2|-|TRBJ2-5
TGTGCCAGCAACGTCTGGGCCCAAGAGACCCAGTACTTC
CASNVWAQETQYF
>-|TRBV29-1|-|TRBJ2-7
TGCAGCGTTTTGTGGGGGACCGGGGGTTACGAGCAGTACTTC
CSVLWGTGGYEQYF
>-|TRBV5-5|-|TRBJ2-5
TGTGCCAGCAGCCCGAACCCCCGGGAGACCCAGTACTTC
CASSPNPRETQYF
>-|TRBV7-9|-|TRBJ2-5
TGTGCCAGCAGCTCCCGAAGGGGGGCTGGGGAGACCCAGTACTTC
CASSSRRGAGETQYF
>once|TRBV28|TRBD1|TRBJ1-4
TGTGCCAGCAGACCCGGACAGGGTCCTAATGAAAAACTGTTTTTT
CASRPGQGPNEKLFF
>-|TRBV5-1|TRBD2|TRBJ2-7
TGCGCCAGCAGCTTGGCCGGGGTAGGGAGGGACGAGCAGTACTTC
CASSLAGVGRDEQYF